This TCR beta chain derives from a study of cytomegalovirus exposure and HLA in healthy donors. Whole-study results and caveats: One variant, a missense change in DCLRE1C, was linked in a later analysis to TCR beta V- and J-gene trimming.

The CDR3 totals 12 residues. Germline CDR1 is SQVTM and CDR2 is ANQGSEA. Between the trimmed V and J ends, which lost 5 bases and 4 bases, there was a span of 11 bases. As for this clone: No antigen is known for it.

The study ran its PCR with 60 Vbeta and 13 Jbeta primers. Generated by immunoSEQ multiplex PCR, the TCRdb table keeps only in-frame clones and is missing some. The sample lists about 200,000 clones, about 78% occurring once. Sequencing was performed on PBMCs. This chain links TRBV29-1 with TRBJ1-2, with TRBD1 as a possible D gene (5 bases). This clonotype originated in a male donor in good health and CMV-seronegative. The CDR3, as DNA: TGCAGCGTTCAATTGACAGCCTATGGCTACACCTTC. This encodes CSVQLTAYGYTF.